Here is one T cell receptor beta chain with its context. This clonotype was counted a few times. The target of this receptor is not known. Within one base of it there is no much larger clone, and no base qualities were kept. The CDR3 sequence holds 14 residues, the cysteine and valine included. The retained sequence is limited to the CDR3, 42 bases, with the frame set at the first base. V sheds 5 bases and J sheds 6 bases, leaving 17 bases between their ends. According to the study, the label for this sample's treatment or condition signals: live attenuated yellow fever vaccine strain. At every blood-draw timepoint, two biological replicates of bulk PBMCs were collected. A standard Ficoll-Paque protocol was used to isolate PBMCs from peripheral blood. TriZol was used to extract RNA from bulk PBMCs, CD4 and CD8 fractions, and dextramer-positive and dextramer-negative fractions. This specimen comes from a study of T cells after yellow fever vaccination (dated by TCRdb to the late 2010s). At the level of the whole study: The SMART-Seq v4 Ultra Low Input RNA kit was used to prepare libraries from fractions with low cell numbers. Bulk PBMC replicates and cell subsets were isolated from blood drawn at multiple timepoints before and after both primary and secondary immunization. Bulk TCR alpha and beta repertoires were sequenced longitudinally to track T-cell clones before and after primary and booster YFV17D yellow fever vaccination. Two healthy male donors, one aged 18 to 30 and one aged 30 to 39 years, were included in the cohort. Study-wide conclusions, independent of this receptor: After the booster, most of the clones that had expanded following primary vaccination were detected again (96% of CD4 and around 90% of CD8), which suggests that memory was broadly maintained. Compared with the primary T-cell response, the secondary T-cell response was weaker but faster, peaking on day 5 rather than day 15. FACS-sorted repertoires could contain abundant contaminating clonotypes from the bulk population, so computational filtering was required. The study included only two donors, which limits how far the findings can be generalized. A small fraction of clonotypes showed up in both the CD4 and CD8 compartments, probably as a result of convergent recombination.

TCR cDNA was made using 5'RACE template switching, a step that added a universal primer site and unique molecular identifiers. Priming of cDNA synthesis was performed from both the TCR alpha and TCR beta constant segments. Library amplification involved two PCR steps, and the second step added sample barcodes and sequencing adapters. Libraries were sequenced on Illumina HiSeq 2500 (2x100 bp) or NovaSeq (2x150 bp). The paper's data handling went like this. MIGEC was used to demultiplex reads and collapse the reads into UMI consensus sequences, and MiXCR was used for V(D)J alignment. Clonotypes responding to the vaccine were identified with edgeR on replicate PBMC samples, with the criteria of FDR below 0.01 and a log2 fold change above 5 up to day 15. Each bulk clonotype was labeled CD4 or CD8 based on which sequenced repertoire, CD4 or CD8, contained the clonotype at higher abundance. TCRdb redid the processing of the public reads, applying fastp at Q25 and MiXCR, and retained in-frame beta chains. Each entry merges the rows of one CDR3 protein and shows their most common DNA and genes. What appears here as the V and J calls and clone size reflects TCRdb's work, not the paper's. Present in this sample are approximately 610,000 distinct CDR3 sequences, around a sixth of which were seen just once. The top ten hold roughly a sixth of the sample.

The sequence joins TRBV12-3 or TRBV12-4 to TRBJ2-7, and TRBD1 may be the D gene, going by 5 matching bases. The origin of this receptor is a man aged 18 to 30 who received the YFV17D yellow fever vaccine. The sample in question was PBMCs, obtained more than 4 days after the first yellow fever vaccination. The CDR3 has the sequence CASSKQVRASEQYV. DNA sequence: TGTGCCAGCAGTAAACAGGTTAGGGCGTCCGAGCAGTACGTC.